A single sample gave rise to the 11 T cell receptor beta chains below, sequenced in a study of T cells expressing NK-cell markers. TCRdb reprocessed the 5' RACE reads and reports one entry per CDR3 protein, with no DNA. The sample has more than 400,000 distinct CDR3 sequences. The source material was blood T cells: a sorted CD56 or NKG2C T cell subset, CD4+ or CD8+ T cells, or bulk PBMC T cells (not recorded which). The receptors were sampled from a woman aged 18-69 years in good health.

The chain couples TRBV5-4 to TRBJ1-5. Per the germline V gene, CDR1 is SGHNT and CDR2 is YYREEE (reference sequence). CDR3 length: 14 residues. This CDR3 is CASSYKGDNQPQHF.

This chain links TRBV27 with TRBJ1-1. The CDR3 runs to 16 residues. Germline-derived CDR1 and CDR2 are MNHEY and SMNVEV (reference sequence). CDR3 region: CASSRVPSTENTEAFF.

J is TRBJ2-2 and V is TRBV7-3; the D call from TCRdb, TRBD1, cannot be confirmed without DNA. The CDR3 has 17 residues. CDR1 and CDR2 from the germline V gene are SGHTA and FQGTGA. CDR3 amino acids: CASSLKFGGTNTGELFF.

The CDR3 sequence is CASSQGGGVYEQYF. The chain combines TRBV4-2 with TRBJ2-7; TCRdb gives TRBD1 as the D gene, but with no DNA this cannot be confirmed. Germline lookup yields CDR1 LGHNA and CDR2 YNFKEQ. This CDR3 is built from 14 residues.

The chain employs TRBV4-1 and TRBJ1-2. CDR1 MGHRA and CDR2 YSYEKL come from the germline V gene. The CDR3 runs to 14 residues. The CDR3 loop reads CASSQILLSYGYTF.

This rearrangement joins TRBV7-8 to TRBJ2-3; TCRdb proposes TRBD2, but this gene call is untestable without DNA. The CDR3 is 16 residues long. Looked up from germline, CDR1 is SGHVS and CDR2 is FQNEAQ. The CDR3 region is CASSLPGLHSTDTQYF.

The chain carries TRBV6-2 or TRBV6-3 and TRBJ2-3; without DNA, the TCRdb call of TRBD2 cannot be checked. This CDR3 comprises 18 residues. Looked up from germline, CDR1 is MNHEY and CDR2 is SVGEGT. CDR3 protein: CASSYSRLAGGPTDTQYF.

The V and J genes are TRBV5-4 and TRBJ2-5. This CDR3 spans 14 amino acids. Germline CDR1 and CDR2: SGHNT and YYREEE (reference sequence). This CDR3 is CASSLRRKEETQYF.

The CDR3 protein is CASTPRAGNEQFF. J is TRBJ2-1 and V is TRBV11-2; TCRdb names TRBD1, which stays unverified in the absence of DNA. The germline CDR1 and CDR2 sequences are SGHAT and FQNNGV. The CDR3 extends over 13 amino acids. The whole variable domain, filled in from reference TRBV11-2 and TRBJ2-1, reads EAGVAQSPRYKIIEKRQSVAFWCNPISGHATLYWYQQILGQGPKLLIQFQNNGVVDDSQLPKDRFSAERLKGVDSTLKIQPAKLEDSAVYLCASTPRAGNEQFFGPGTRLTVL.

The chain is built from TRBV29-1 and TRBJ2-7; TCRdb picks TRBD2, but there is no DNA to check that call. The CDR3 loop spans 15 amino acids. Germline assignment: CDR1 SQVTM and CDR2 ANQGSEA. The CDR3 loop is CSVTPRGRGNYEQYF.

The V and J genes are TRBV20-1 and TRBJ2-1; TCRdb returns TRBD1, unconfirmable since there is no DNA. The germline gives CDR1 DFQATT, CDR2 SNEGSKA (reference sequence). The CDR3 loop spans 14 amino acids. This chain's CDR3 is CSALHRGTYNEQFF.